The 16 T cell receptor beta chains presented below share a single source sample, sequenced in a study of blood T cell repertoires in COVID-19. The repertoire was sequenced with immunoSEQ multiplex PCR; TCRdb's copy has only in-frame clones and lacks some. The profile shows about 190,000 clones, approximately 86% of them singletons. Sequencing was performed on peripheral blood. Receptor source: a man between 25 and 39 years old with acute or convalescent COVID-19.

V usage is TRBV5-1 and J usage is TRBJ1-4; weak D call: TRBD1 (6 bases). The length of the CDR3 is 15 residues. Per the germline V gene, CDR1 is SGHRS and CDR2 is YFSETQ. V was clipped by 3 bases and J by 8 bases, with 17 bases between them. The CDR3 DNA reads TGCGCCAGCAGCTCCTTCGGGGGGGCAGGAGAAAAACTGTTTTTT. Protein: CASSSFGGAGEKLFF.

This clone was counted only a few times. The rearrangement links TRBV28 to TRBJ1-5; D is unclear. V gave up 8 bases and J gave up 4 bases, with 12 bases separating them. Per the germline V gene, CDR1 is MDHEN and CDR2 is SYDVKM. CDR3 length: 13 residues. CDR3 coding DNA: TGTGCCAGCCTCCGTACGGGGAATCAGCCCCAGCATTTT. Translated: CASLRTGNQPQHF.

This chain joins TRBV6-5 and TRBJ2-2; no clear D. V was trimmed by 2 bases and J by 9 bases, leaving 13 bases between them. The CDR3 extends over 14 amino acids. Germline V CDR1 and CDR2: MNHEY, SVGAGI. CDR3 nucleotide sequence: TGTGCCAGCAGTTACGCCGGCCCGCGGAGGGAGCTGTTTTTT. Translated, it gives CASSYAGPRRELFF.

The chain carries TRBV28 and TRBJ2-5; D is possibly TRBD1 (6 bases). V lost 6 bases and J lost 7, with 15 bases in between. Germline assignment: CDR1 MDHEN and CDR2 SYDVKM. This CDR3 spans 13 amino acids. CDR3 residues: CASRLDSPWTQYF. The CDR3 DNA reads TGTGCCAGCAGACTGGACAGTCCATGGACCCAGTACTTC.

In nucleotides, the CDR3 is TGTGCCAGCAGTTACTCCTACGAGCAGTACTTC. Amino acids: CASSYSYEQYF. The gene calls are TRBV2 and TRBJ2-7; D ambiguous. Trimming left V 5 bases short and J 0 bases short, with 2 bases between. The CDR3 is 11 amino acids. Germline loops: CDR1 SNHLY, CDR2 FYNNEI.

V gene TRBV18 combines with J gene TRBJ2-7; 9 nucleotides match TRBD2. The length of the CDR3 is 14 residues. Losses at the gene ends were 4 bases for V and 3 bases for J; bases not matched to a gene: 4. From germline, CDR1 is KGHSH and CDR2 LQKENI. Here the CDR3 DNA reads TGTGCCAGCTCACTTAGCGGGGGCCTCTACGAGCAGTACTTC. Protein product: CASSLSGGLYEQYF.

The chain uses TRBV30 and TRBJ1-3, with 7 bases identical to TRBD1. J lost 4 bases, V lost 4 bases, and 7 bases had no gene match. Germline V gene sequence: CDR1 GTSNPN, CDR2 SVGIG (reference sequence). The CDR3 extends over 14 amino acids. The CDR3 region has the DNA TGTGCCTGGACCGACAGGGCTTACGGAAACACCATATATTTT. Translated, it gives CAWTDRAYGNTIYF.

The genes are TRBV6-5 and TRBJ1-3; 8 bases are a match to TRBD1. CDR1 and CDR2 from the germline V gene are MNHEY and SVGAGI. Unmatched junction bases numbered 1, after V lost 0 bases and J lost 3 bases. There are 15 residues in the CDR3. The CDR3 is CASSYSRGHGNTIYF. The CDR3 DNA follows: TGTGCCAGCAGTTACTCCAGGGGGCATGGAAACACCATATATTTT.

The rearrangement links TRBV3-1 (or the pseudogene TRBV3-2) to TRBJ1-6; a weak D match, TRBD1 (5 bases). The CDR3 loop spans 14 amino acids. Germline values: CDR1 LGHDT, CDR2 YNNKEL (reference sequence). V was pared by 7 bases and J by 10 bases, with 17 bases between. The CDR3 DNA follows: TGTGCCAGCACCGCTCAGGGTTTTGGATCACCCCTCCACTTT. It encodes CASTAQGFGSPLHF.

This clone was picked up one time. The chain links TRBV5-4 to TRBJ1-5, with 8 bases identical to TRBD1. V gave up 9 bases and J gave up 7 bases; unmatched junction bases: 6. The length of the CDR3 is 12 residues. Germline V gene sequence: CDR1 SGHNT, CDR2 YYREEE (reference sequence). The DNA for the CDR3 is TGTGCCAACCGGGACAGGTCCCAGCCCCAGCATTTT. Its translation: CANRDRSQPQHF.

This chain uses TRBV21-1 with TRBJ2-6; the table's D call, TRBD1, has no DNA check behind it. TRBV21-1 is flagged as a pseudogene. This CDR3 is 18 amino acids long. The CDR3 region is CASSKRGTGVTGANVLTF. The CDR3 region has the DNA TGTGCCAGCAGCAAAAGGGGGACAGGGGTGACAGGGGCCAACGTCCTGACTTTC.

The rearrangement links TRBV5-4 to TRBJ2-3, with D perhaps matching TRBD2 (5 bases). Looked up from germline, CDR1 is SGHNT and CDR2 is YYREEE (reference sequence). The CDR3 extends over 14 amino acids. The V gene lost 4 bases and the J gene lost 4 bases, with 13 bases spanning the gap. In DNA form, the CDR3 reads TGTGCCAGCAGCCGTCCCACCGGGGCAGATACGCAGTATTTT. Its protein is CASSRPTGADTQYF.

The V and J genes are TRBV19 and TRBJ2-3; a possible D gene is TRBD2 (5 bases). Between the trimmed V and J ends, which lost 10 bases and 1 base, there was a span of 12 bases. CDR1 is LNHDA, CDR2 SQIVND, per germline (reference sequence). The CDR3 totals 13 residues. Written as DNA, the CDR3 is TGTGCCACCCGGACTGGGGGCACAGATACGCAGTATTTT. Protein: CATRTGGTDTQYF. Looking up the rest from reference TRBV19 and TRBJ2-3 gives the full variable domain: DGGITQSPKYLFRKEGQNVTLSCEQNLNHDAMYWYRQDPGQGLRLIYYSQIVNDFQKGDIAEGYSVSREKKESFPLTVTSAQKNPTAFYLCATRTGGTDTQYFGPGTRLTVL.

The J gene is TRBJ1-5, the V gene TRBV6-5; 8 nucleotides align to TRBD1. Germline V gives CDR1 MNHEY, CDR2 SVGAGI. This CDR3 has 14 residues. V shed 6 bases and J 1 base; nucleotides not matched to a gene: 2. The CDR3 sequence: CASRSGGSNQPQHF. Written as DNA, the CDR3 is TGTGCCAGCAGATCAGGGGGCAGCAATCAGCCCCAGCATTTT.

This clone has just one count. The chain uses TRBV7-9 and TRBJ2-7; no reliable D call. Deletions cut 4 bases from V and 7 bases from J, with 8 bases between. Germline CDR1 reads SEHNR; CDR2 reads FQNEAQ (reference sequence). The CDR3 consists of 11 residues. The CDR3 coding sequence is TGTGCCAGCAGCTCATTACATGAGCAGTACTTC. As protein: CASSSLHEQYF.

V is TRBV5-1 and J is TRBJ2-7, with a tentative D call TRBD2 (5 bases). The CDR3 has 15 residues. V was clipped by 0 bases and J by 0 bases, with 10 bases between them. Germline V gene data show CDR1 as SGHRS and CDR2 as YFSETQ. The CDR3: CASSLAGGSSYEQYF. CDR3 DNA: TGCGCCAGCAGCTTGGCGGGTGGGAGCTCCTACGAGCAGTACTTC.